This section outlines one T cell receptor beta chain sequence together with its context. Its antigen is not known. This sample was included in a study of tumor-infiltrating lymphocytes in localized non-small cell lung cancer. Regarding the study as a whole: No T-cell fraction difference was seen between IM1 and IM2 tumors.

Using immunoSEQ multiplex PCR, the repertoire was profiled, and TCRdb retains in-frame clones only, with some absent. The sample holds roughly 13,000 clones, about two thirds seen once. The sequence came from a human donor with non-small cell lung cancer. Sequenced input: uninvolved lung tissue not adjacent to the tumor.

In nucleotides, the CDR3 is TGTGCCAGCAGCTTAAGCGGGACCGCCTACGAGCAGTACTTC. It specifies CASSLSGTAYEQYF. The gene calls are TRBV7-8 and TRBJ2-7; 7 nucleotides match TRBD2. The CDR3 spans 14 residues. The J segment lost 2 bases and the V segment lost 2 bases, leaving 3 bases of the junction unmatched. Germline CDR1 and CDR2: SGHVS and FQNEAQ.